In its sample, the clone carrying this T cell receptor (beta chain) was seen once. The data derive from a study of shared clonotypes between healthy human individuals. Clones were read by immunoSEQ multiplex PCR, and TCRdb kept only the in-frame ones, dropping some. The sample shows some 2,100,000 clones, about 94% of them seen only once. Trimming cost V 2 bases and J 1 base, with 7 bases left between them. There are 14 residues in the CDR3. CDR1 is SGHTA, CDR2 FQGTGA, per germline. This sequence was found in a man aged 18 to 30 in good health. V gene TRBV7-3 combines with J gene TRBJ2-3; D call uncertain. The sequenced material came from naive CD4+ T cells sorted from blood. Regarding subset: CD45RA+ positively selected. This CDR3 reads CASSLGFGTDTQYF. The CDR3 DNA reads TGTGCCAGCAGCTTAGGGTTCGGCACAGATACGCAGTATTTT.